This is a list of T cell receptor beta chains from one sample in a study of graft-versus-host responses after intestinal transplantation. Sequencing was performed with immunoSEQ multiplex PCR; in TCRdb, only in-frame clones are kept and a portion is missing. The table includes about 71,000 clones, about 92% detected once. These receptors have no identified antigens. This material consisted of unstimulated CD8+ T cells sorted from spleen or lymph node cells, taken before intestinal transplant. The receptors were sampled from a human donor who received an intestinal transplant. CDR3s include the opening cysteine and the closing phenylalanine or tryptophan. The D gene is left open where the match is weak. Size values are once, few and many counts, or a class for expanded clones, and some rows have none.

j_gene: TRBJ1-6
d_gene: NA
abundance: NA
v_gene: TRBV7-2
CDR3nt: TGTGCCAGCAGCCGGGATTCGAGCTCCTATAATTCACCCCTCCACTTT
CDR3aa: CASSRDSSSYNSPLHF

j_gene: TRBJ2-7
d_gene: NA
abundance: medium-sized
v_gene: TRBV27
CDR3nt: TGTGCCAGCAGTCCTCCCCCCCTACAGGGACCCTACGAGCAGTACTTC
CDR3aa: CASSPPPLQGPYEQYF

j_gene: TRBJ1-2
d_gene: TRBD1
abundance: NA
v_gene: TRBV5-6
CDR3nt: TGTGCCAGCAGCCAAGGGACAGGGAAGGCTGGCTACACCTTC
CDR3aa: CASSQGTGKAGYTF

j_gene: TRBJ2-3
d_gene: NA
abundance: NA
v_gene: TRBV4-1
CDR3nt: TGCGCCAGCAGCCAAGAACCGGTCACAGATACGCAGTATTTT
CDR3aa: CASSQEPVTDTQYF

j_gene: TRBJ2-2
d_gene: TRBD1
abundance: NA
v_gene: TRBV9
CDR3nt: TGTGCCAGCAGCCCCAGGGGGTTCGGGGAGCTGTTTTTT
CDR3aa: CASSPRGFGELFF

j_gene: TRBJ1-1
d_gene: NA
abundance: NA
v_gene: TRBV11-2
CDR3nt: TGTGCCAGCAGCCCCGGGGGAACTGAAGCTTTCTTT
CDR3aa: CASSPGGTEAFF

j_gene: TRBJ1-1
d_gene: TRBD1
abundance: NA
v_gene: TRBV5-6
CDR3nt: TGTGCCAGCAGCTTGGGACAGGGTGATGCTTTCTTT
CDR3aa: CASSLGQGDAFF

j_gene: TRBJ2-2
d_gene: TRBD2
abundance: NA
v_gene: TRBV19
CDR3nt: TGTGCCAGTACCCCCCGGGGGGGGGATGCCGGGGAGCTGTTTTTT
CDR3aa: CASTPRGGDAGELFF

j_gene: TRBJ1-2
d_gene: TRBD1
abundance: NA
v_gene: TRBV6-6
CDR3nt: TGTGCCAGCAGTTACGCTCGGGACAGTGAGAATGGCTACACCTTC
CDR3aa: CASSYARDSENGYTF

j_gene: TRBJ2-2
d_gene: NA
abundance: NA
v_gene: TRBV9
CDR3nt: TGTGCCAGCAGCCCATTGGGGCTCCTTAACACCGGGGAGCTGTTTTTT
CDR3aa: CASSPLGLLNTGELFF

j_gene: TRBJ2-7
d_gene: NA
abundance: few
v_gene: TRBV9
CDR3nt: TGTGCCAGCAGCGGGGGCACAGACGAGCAGTACTTC
CDR3aa: CASSGGTDEQYF

j_gene: TRBJ2-2
d_gene: NA
abundance: NA
v_gene: TRBV19
CDR3nt: TGTGCCAGTAGTATAGTCGGGGGAAACACCGGGGAGCTGTTTTTT
CDR3aa: CASSIVGGNTGELFF

j_gene: TRBJ2-1
d_gene: NA
abundance: NA
v_gene: TRBV13
CDR3nt: TGTGCCAGCAGCTTGGTCGGGGAACCCTACAATGAGCAGTTCTTC
CDR3aa: CASSLVGEPYNEQFF

j_gene: TRBJ1-1
d_gene: NA
abundance: NA
v_gene: TRBV5-1
CDR3nt: TGCGCCAGCAGCCAGGGCGCGAACACTGAAGCTTTCTTT
CDR3aa: CASSQGANTEAFF

j_gene: TRBJ2-2
d_gene: TRBD1
abundance: NA
v_gene: TRBV11-3
CDR3nt: TGTGCCAGCAGCCCCGGGACAGGGCCGAACACCGGGGAGCTGTTTTTT
CDR3aa: CASSPGTGPNTGELFF

j_gene: TRBJ1-2
d_gene: NA
abundance: once
v_gene: TRBV5-4
CDR3nt: TGTGCCAGCAGCTTGGCGGGGTATGATGGCTACACCTTC
CDR3aa: CASSLAGYDGYTF

j_gene: TRBJ1-1
d_gene: NA
abundance: NA
v_gene: TRBV12-5
CDR3nt: TGTGCTAGTGGTTACGCGGGGGGCGCGCGGACTGAAGCTTTCTTT
CDR3aa: CASGYAGGARTEAFF

j_gene: TRBJ2-3
d_gene: NA
abundance: NA
v_gene: TRBV25-1
CDR3nt: TGTGCCAGCAGTGAGGGTCCAAGCGGGGATACGCAGTATTTT
CDR3aa: CASSEGPSGDTQYF

j_gene: TRBJ2-7
d_gene: NA
abundance: NA
v_gene: TRBV7-7
CDR3nt: TGTGCTAGCAGTCCCGGGGGCTACGAGCAGTACTTC
CDR3aa: CASSPGGYEQYF

j_gene: TRBJ2-3
d_gene: TRBD2
abundance: NA
v_gene: TRBV4-2
CDR3nt: TGTGCCAGCAGCCAAGACCTAGCGGGGGGAAGTAATACGCAGTATTTT
CDR3aa: CASSQDLAGGSNTQYF

j_gene: TRBJ1-1
d_gene: NA
abundance: once
v_gene: TRBV19
CDR3nt: TGTGCCAGTAGTATAGGGGCAGACACTGAAGCTTTCTTT
CDR3aa: CASSIGADTEAFF

j_gene: TRBJ2-2
d_gene: NA
abundance: NA
v_gene: TRBV12-2
CDR3nt: TGTGCAAGTCGCACCCGGGACAGGGGGGAGGGCGGGGAGCTGTTTTTT
CDR3aa: CASRTRDRGEGGELFF

j_gene: TRBJ2-3
d_gene: TRBD2
abundance: NA
v_gene: TRBV9
CDR3nt: TGTGCCAGCAGCGAGACTAGCTCCCCCCCAGATACGCAGTATTTT
CDR3aa: CASSETSSPPDTQYF

j_gene: TRBJ2-4
d_gene: TRBD1
abundance: once
v_gene: TRBV5-8
CDR3nt: TGTGCCAGCAGCTTGGCCGGGACAGGGGTTAACATTCAGTACTTC
CDR3aa: CASSLAGTGVNIQYF

j_gene: TRBJ1-2
d_gene: TRBD1
abundance: NA
v_gene: TRBV6-5
CDR3nt: TGTGCCAGCAGTCGAGGACAGGGGTTATATGGCTACACCTTC
CDR3aa: CASSRGQGLYGYTF

j_gene: TRBJ1-5
d_gene: NA
abundance: NA
v_gene: TRBV9
CDR3nt: TGTGCCAGCAGCGAGGGTGGGGGAGGGCCCCAGCATTTT
CDR3aa: CASSEGGGGPQHF

j_gene: TRBJ2-5
d_gene: NA
abundance: NA
v_gene: TRBV11-1
CDR3nt: TGTGCCAGCAGCGCGAGTTGGGAGACCCAGTACTTC
CDR3aa: CASSASWETQYF

j_gene: TRBJ1-2
d_gene: NA
abundance: NA
v_gene: TRBV25-1
CDR3nt: TGTGCCAGCAGTGGTGGTGTTGGGGCTGGCTATGGCTACACCTTC
CDR3aa: CASSGGVGAGYGYTF

j_gene: TRBJ1-5
d_gene: TRBD1
abundance: NA
v_gene: TRBV7-8
CDR3nt: TGTGCCAGCAGCTCGACAGGGGGTCAGCCCCAGCATTTT
CDR3aa: CASSSTGGQPQHF

j_gene: TRBJ2-7
d_gene: TRBD1
abundance: NA
v_gene: TRBV18
CDR3nt: TGTGCCAGCTCACCGGGACAGACTTACGAGCAGTACTTC
CDR3aa: CASSPGQTYEQYF

j_gene: TRBJ2-1
d_gene: NA
abundance: once
v_gene: TRBV27
CDR3nt: TGTGCCAGCAGGCCCTTCGAGGGTTTTGAGCAGTTCTTC
CDR3aa: CASRPFEGFEQFF

j_gene: TRBJ2-1
d_gene: NA
abundance: NA
v_gene: TRBV27
CDR3nt: TGTGCCAGCACCAACTACAATGAGCAGTTCTTC
CDR3aa: CASTNYNEQFF

j_gene: TRBJ2-1
d_gene: TRBD2
abundance: NA
v_gene: TRBV9
CDR3nt: TGTGCCAGCACTAGCGGGGGTCTCTCCTACAATGAGCAGTTCTTC
CDR3aa: CASTSGGLSYNEQFF

j_gene: TRBJ2-3
d_gene: NA
abundance: NA
v_gene: TRBV9
CDR3nt: TGTGCCAGCAGCCCTCCACCCTTGGGAGTGGCAGATACGCAGTATTTT
CDR3aa: CASSPPPLGVADTQYF

j_gene: TRBJ2-7
d_gene: NA
abundance: NA
v_gene: TRBV9
CDR3nt: TGTGCCAGCAGCGTAGGGGACATACCCTACGAGCAGTACTTC
CDR3aa: CASSVGDIPYEQYF

j_gene: TRBJ1-2
d_gene: NA
abundance: NA
v_gene: TRBV20-1
CDR3nt: TGCAGTGCTATCAGTGATGGCTACACCTTC
CDR3aa: CSAISDGYTF

j_gene: TRBJ2-1
d_gene: NA
abundance: NA
v_gene: TRBV9
CDR3nt: TGTGCCAGCACCAATCCGGGAGGGGGCCTCGCGAGTGAGCAGTTCTTC
CDR3aa: CASTNPGGGLASEQFF

j_gene: TRBJ1-2
d_gene: NA
abundance: NA
v_gene: TRBV20-1
CDR3nt: TGCAGCCCACCGGGGGGCTACACCTTC
CDR3aa: CSPPGGYTF

j_gene: TRBJ1-1
d_gene: NA
abundance: NA
v_gene: TRBV13
CDR3nt: TGTGCCAGCAGCCAGACGACAGGTGGGGGGAACACTGAAGCTTTCTTT
CDR3aa: CASSQTTGGGNTEAFF

j_gene: TRBJ1-5
d_gene: TRBD1
abundance: few
v_gene: TRBV5-6
CDR3nt: TGTGCCAGCAGCTCCGGGACAGGGCTTCAGCCCCAGCATTTT
CDR3aa: CASSSGTGLQPQHF

j_gene: TRBJ2-7
d_gene: NA
abundance: NA
v_gene: TRBV19
CDR3nt: TGTGCCAGTAGTATAGCCTCCGGGAACGAGCAGTACTTC
CDR3aa: CASSIASGNEQYF

j_gene: TRBJ2-7
d_gene: TRBD1
abundance: NA
v_gene: TRBV9
CDR3nt: TGTGCCAGCAGCGTGGGGACAGGGACCTTAGAGCAGTACTTC
CDR3aa: CASSVGTGTLEQYF

j_gene: TRBJ1-2
d_gene: TRBD1
abundance: NA
v_gene: TRBV5-6
CDR3nt: TGTGCCAGCAGCTGGGGGACAGGGAGTAATGGCTACACCTTC
CDR3aa: CASSWGTGSNGYTF

j_gene: TRBJ2-5
d_gene: TRBD2
abundance: NA
v_gene: TRBV14
CDR3nt: TGTGCCAGCAGCCCGGGACTAGCGGTGGGAGAGACCCAGTACTTC
CDR3aa: CASSPGLAVGETQYF

j_gene: TRBJ1-2
d_gene: NA
abundance: NA
v_gene: TRBV2
CDR3nt: TGTGCCAGCAGTGAGGGCTGGTTATATAACTATGGCTACACCTTC
CDR3aa: CASSEGWLYNYGYTF

j_gene: TRBJ2-1
d_gene: NA
abundance: NA
v_gene: TRBV27
CDR3nt: TGTGCCAGCAGTCCCCTCACCGGCTACAATGAGCAGTTCTTC
CDR3aa: CASSPLTGYNEQFF

j_gene: TRBJ1-1
d_gene: TRBD1
abundance: NA
v_gene: TRBV29-1
CDR3nt: TGCAGCGCACTTCAGGGGGCGACTGAAGCTTTCTTT
CDR3aa: CSALQGATEAFF

j_gene: TRBJ1-2
d_gene: NA
abundance: NA
v_gene: TRBV5-4
CDR3nt: TGTGCCAGCAGCTTGGGGCAGGGTGGAAGCTATGGCTACACCTTC
CDR3aa: CASSLGQGGSYGYTF

j_gene: TRBJ1-2
d_gene: NA
abundance: NA
v_gene: TRBV7-2
CDR3nt: TGTGCCAGCAGCTTAGGGAGGGATGGCTACACCTTC
CDR3aa: CASSLGRDGYTF

j_gene: TRBJ1-3
d_gene: NA
abundance: NA
v_gene: TRBV6-1
CDR3nt: TGTGCCAGCAGTGACCCCAGGGGCCCCGGAAACACCATATATTTT
CDR3aa: CASSDPRGPGNTIYF

j_gene: TRBJ1-1
d_gene: TRBD1
abundance: NA
v_gene: TRBV6-4
CDR3nt: TGTGCCAGCAGCTCAGGGGGGAACACTGAAGCTTTCTTT
CDR3aa: CASSSGGNTEAFF

j_gene: TRBJ1-1
d_gene: NA
abundance: NA
v_gene: TRBV6-5
CDR3nt: TGTGCCAGCAGTTACACGGGTGGACAGTCAGCTTTCTTT
CDR3aa: CASSYTGGQSAFF

j_gene: TRBJ1-1
d_gene: NA
abundance: NA
v_gene: TRBV11-2
CDR3nt: TGTGCCAGCAGCTTCCCATACAGACCCATGAACACTGAAGCTTTCTTT
CDR3aa: CASSFPYRPMNTEAFF

j_gene: TRBJ1-1
d_gene: TRBD1
abundance: NA
v_gene: TRBV7-3
CDR3nt: TGTGCCAGCAGCGACAGGGGGGGTCTTACTGAAGCTTTCTTT
CDR3aa: CASSDRGGLTEAFF

j_gene: TRBJ1-1
d_gene: NA
abundance: NA
v_gene: TRBV11-1
CDR3nt: TGTGCCAGCAGCCCCCCCGGCCCTAGGTGGAGGCTTGGGGCTTTCTTT
CDR3aa: CASSPPGPRWRLGAFF

j_gene: TRBJ2-7
d_gene: NA
abundance: NA
v_gene: TRBV27
CDR3nt: TGTGCCAGCAGCACTGGAGGGGCCTACGAGCAGTACTTC
CDR3aa: CASSTGGAYEQYF

j_gene: TRBJ2-3
d_gene: TRBD1
abundance: NA
v_gene: TRBV7-9
CDR3nt: TGTGCCAGCAGCCCCGGGACAGGGACGGATACGCAGTATTTT
CDR3aa: CASSPGTGTDTQYF

j_gene: TRBJ2-3
d_gene: TRBD2
abundance: NA
v_gene: TRBV9
CDR3nt: TGTGCCAGCAGCCCCAGTGGGGGGGGTATTGATACGCAGTATTTT
CDR3aa: CASSPSGGGIDTQYF

j_gene: TRBJ1-1
d_gene: NA
abundance: NA
v_gene: TRBV6-5
CDR3nt: TGTGCCAGCAGTTACTCGGCCTTCGCGGATGAAGCTTTCTTT
CDR3aa: CASSYSAFADEAFF

j_gene: TRBJ2-7
d_gene: NA
abundance: NA
v_gene: TRBV21-1
CDR3nt: TGTGCCAGCAGCAATGGACAGGATAATAGGAACGAGCAGTACTTC
CDR3aa: CASSNGQDNRNEQYF